Listed below are T cell receptor beta chains from one sample, sequenced in a study of radiotherapy plus CTLA-4 blockade in lung cancer. Sequenced by immunoSEQ multiplex PCR; TCRdb stores in-frame clones only, minus some. The sample holds approximately 94,000 clones, 82% seen once. The sample here was peripheral blood, taken from a patient treated with radiotherapy plus ipilimumab. The receptors originated from a human donor with non-small cell lung cancer that progressed on radiotherapy plus ipilimumab. CDR3s include the opening cysteine and the closing phenylalanine or tryptophan. D genes are given only for firm matches. A row's size may be missing; if present it is once, few, many or a size class.

v_call: TRBV6-1; j_call: TRBJ2-7; d_call: TRBD1; clone_size: NA; cdr3_nt: TGTGCCAGCAGTGAAAGCCAGGGGGCGGCGGACGAGCAGTACTTC; cdr3_aa: CASSESQGAADEQYF
v_call: TRBV9; j_call: TRBJ2-2; d_call: NA; clone_size: NA; cdr3_nt: TGTGCCAGCAGCGTAGTTGGAGGAAACACCGGGGAGCTGTTTTTT; cdr3_aa: CASSVVGGNTGELFF
v_call: TRBV7-2; j_call: TRBJ2-5; d_call: NA; clone_size: NA; cdr3_nt: TGTGCCAGCAGCTCCTATGCGGGACACCAAGAGACCCAGTACTTC; cdr3_aa: CASSSYAGHQETQYF
v_call: TRBV11-2; j_call: TRBJ2-5; d_call: NA; clone_size: few; cdr3_nt: TGTGCCAGCAGCTTAGGGCTTCCAGGGAAAGAGACCCAGTACTTC; cdr3_aa: CASSLGLPGKETQYF
v_call: TRBV7-9; j_call: TRBJ2-3; d_call: TRBD2; clone_size: once; cdr3_nt: TGTGCCAGCAGCTTAATTCTTATAAGGACTAGCGGGAGTGCAGATACGCAGTATTTT; cdr3_aa: CASSLILIRTSGSADTQYF
v_call: TRBV19; j_call: TRBJ1-5; d_call: NA; clone_size: NA; cdr3_nt: TGTGCCAGTAGCAGACAGGGCAATCAGCCCCAGCATTTT; cdr3_aa: CASSRQGNQPQHF
v_call: TRBV27; j_call: TRBJ2-2; d_call: TRBD1; clone_size: NA; cdr3_nt: TGTGCCAGCAGGATCGACAGGGGGTCCACCGGGGAGCTGTTTTTT; cdr3_aa: CASRIDRGSTGELFF
v_call: TRBV29-1; j_call: TRBJ1-3; d_call: TRBD1; clone_size: NA; cdr3_nt: TGCAGCGTTGGTCCCGGGGACAGGGAGGACACCATATATTTT; cdr3_aa: CSVGPGDREDTIYF
v_call: TRBV29-1; j_call: TRBJ1-2; d_call: NA; clone_size: once; cdr3_nt: TGCAGCGTCTCTCCCCCCCAGGGCGGAGGCTACACCTTC; cdr3_aa: CSVSPPQGGGYTF
v_call: TRBV6-7; j_call: TRBJ1-5; d_call: NA; clone_size: NA; cdr3_nt: TGTGCCAGCAGACTCTGGGACGGACGATATAGCAATCAGCCCCAGCATTTT; cdr3_aa: CASRLWDGRYSNQPQHF
v_call: TRBV14; j_call: TRBJ2-3; d_call: NA; clone_size: NA; cdr3_nt: TGTGCCAGCAGCCAAGTCCGGCAGGGGCTCTACACAGATACGCAGTATTTT; cdr3_aa: CASSQVRQGLYTDTQYF
v_call: TRBV10-3; j_call: TRBJ1-2; d_call: NA; clone_size: NA; cdr3_nt: TGTGCCATCAGTGTACGGGGGTCGCAGGAAGGCTACACCTTC; cdr3_aa: CAISVRGSQEGYTF
v_call: TRBV7-9; j_call: TRBJ2-5; d_call: TRBD2; clone_size: NA; cdr3_nt: TGTGCCAGCAGGGCAGGACTAGCGGGATCCCAAGAGACCCAGTACTTC; cdr3_aa: CASRAGLAGSQETQYF
v_call: TRBV6-6; j_call: TRBJ2-7; d_call: NA; clone_size: NA; cdr3_nt: TGTGCCAGCAGCCTGGGGGTAGGAAAATACGAGCAGTACTTC; cdr3_aa: CASSLGVGKYEQYF
v_call: TRBV5-1; j_call: TRBJ2-1; d_call: TRBD2; clone_size: NA; cdr3_nt: TGCGCCAGCAGCTGGTCGGCTAGCGGGAGAGGTAATGAGCAGTTCTTC; cdr3_aa: CASSWSASGRGNEQFF
v_call: TRBV5-7; j_call: TRBJ1-2; d_call: TRBD1; clone_size: NA; cdr3_nt: TGTGCCAGCAGCTCAGTCCCGGGACAGGGATGGGACAACTATGGCTACACCTTC; cdr3_aa: CASSSVPGQGWDNYGYTF
v_call: TRBV18; j_call: TRBJ2-5; d_call: NA; clone_size: few; cdr3_nt: TGTGCCAGCTCAAGAGAGACCCAGTACTTC; cdr3_aa: CASSRETQYF
v_call: TRBV29-1; j_call: TRBJ2-2; d_call: NA; clone_size: NA; cdr3_nt: TGCAGCGTGGAAACATTGGACGGTAATCTGGCCGGGGAGCTGTTTTTT; cdr3_aa: CSVETLDGNLAGELFF
v_call: TRBV6-5; j_call: TRBJ2-7; d_call: TRBD2; clone_size: NA; cdr3_nt: TGTGCCAGCAGTTACTCGGCGGCGGGAGGACTCGAGCAGTACTTC; cdr3_aa: CASSYSAAGGLEQYF
v_call: TRBV2; j_call: TRBJ2-1; d_call: TRBD2; clone_size: NA; cdr3_nt: TGTGCCAGCAGTAGGACTAGCGGGAGTTCCAATGAGCAGTTCTTC; cdr3_aa: CASSRTSGSSNEQFF
v_call: TRBV27; j_call: TRBJ1-3; d_call: NA; clone_size: NA; cdr3_nt: TGTGCCAGCAGATTCAGACCCTCTGGAAACACCATATATTTT; cdr3_aa: CASRFRPSGNTIYF
v_call: TRBV11-2; j_call: TRBJ2-3; d_call: NA; clone_size: NA; cdr3_nt: TGTGCCAGCAGCGCATTTCGGGCCGACCAGGATACGCAGTATTTT; cdr3_aa: CASSAFRADQDTQYF
v_call: TRBV10-1; j_call: TRBJ1-4; d_call: NA; clone_size: NA; cdr3_nt: TGCGCCAGCAGTAAGAAACAGGGCGAAAAACTGTTTTTT; cdr3_aa: CASSKKQGEKLFF
v_call: TRBV28; j_call: TRBJ1-2; d_call: NA; clone_size: NA; cdr3_nt: TGTGCCAGCAGTTTAGGTCAGAACTATGGCTACACCTTC; cdr3_aa: CASSLGQNYGYTF
v_call: TRBV27; j_call: TRBJ2-7; d_call: NA; clone_size: NA; cdr3_nt: TGTGCCAGCAGTTTATCGGGTGGGAACTCCTACGAGCAGTACTTC; cdr3_aa: CASSLSGGNSYEQYF
v_call: TRBV27; j_call: TRBJ2-5; d_call: TRBD2; clone_size: NA; cdr3_nt: TGTGCCAGCAGTAAAGCGGGAGTGATGGAAGGGACCCAGTACTTC; cdr3_aa: CASSKAGVMEGTQYF
v_call: TRBV5-1; j_call: TRBJ2-3; d_call: TRBD1; clone_size: NA; cdr3_nt: TGCGCCAGCAGCGGACCCGGGACAGGGCGCCCAGATACGCAGTATTTT; cdr3_aa: CASSGPGTGRPDTQYF
v_call: TRBV27; j_call: TRBJ2-1; d_call: NA; clone_size: NA; cdr3_nt: TGTGCCAGCAGTTTAGGGGGACTGTCCAACAATGAGCAGTTCTTC; cdr3_aa: CASSLGGLSNNEQFF
v_call: TRBV28; j_call: TRBJ2-1; d_call: TRBD1; clone_size: NA; cdr3_nt: TGTGCCAGCAGTCTATCCCAGGGACAGGGGAACAATGAGCAGTTCTTC; cdr3_aa: CASSLSQGQGNNEQFF
v_call: TRBV4-1; j_call: TRBJ2-3; d_call: TRBD2; clone_size: NA; cdr3_nt: TGCGCCAGCAGCCAAGATACAGGGACTAGAGCCGGGACAGATACGCAGTATTTT; cdr3_aa: CASSQDTGTRAGTDTQYF
v_call: TRBV5-8; j_call: TRBJ2-3; d_call: TRBD1; clone_size: few; cdr3_nt: TGTGCCAGCAGTCTCAGGACAGGGCGGACAGATACGCAGTATTTT; cdr3_aa: CASSLRTGRTDTQYF
v_call: TRBV5-6; j_call: TRBJ2-5; d_call: TRBD2; clone_size: NA; cdr3_nt: TGTGCCAGCAGCTTGTACGGGGCTAGCGGGATGAAGACCCAGTACTTC; cdr3_aa: CASSLYGASGMKTQYF
v_call: TRBV29-1; j_call: TRBJ1-5; d_call: NA; clone_size: few; cdr3_nt: TGCAGCGTTGTATCCGGGAGCAATCAGCCCCAGCATTTT; cdr3_aa: CSVVSGSNQPQHF
v_call: TRBV2; j_call: TRBJ2-7; d_call: TRBD2; clone_size: NA; cdr3_nt: TGTGCCAGCAGGGGACTAGCGGGTAGGGGCGAGCAGTACTTC; cdr3_aa: CASRGLAGRGEQYF
v_call: TRBV7-3; j_call: TRBJ2-5; d_call: TRBD2; clone_size: NA; cdr3_nt: TGTGCCAGCAGCCGACTAGCGGGCCCGGGGGAGACCCAGTACTTC; cdr3_aa: CASSRLAGPGETQYF
v_call: TRBV11-2; j_call: TRBJ2-3; d_call: NA; clone_size: NA; cdr3_nt: TGTGCCAGCGCCCGGACTGTTGGGGCAGATACGCAGTATTTT; cdr3_aa: CASARTVGADTQYF
v_call: TRBV7-9; j_call: TRBJ1-1; d_call: NA; clone_size: NA; cdr3_nt: TGTGCCAGCAGCTTCAGTAACACTGAAGCTTTCTTT; cdr3_aa: CASSFSNTEAFF
v_call: TRBV10-3; j_call: TRBJ2-1; d_call: NA; clone_size: NA; cdr3_nt: TGTGCCACCACAGGCCTCAATGAGCAGTTCTTC; cdr3_aa: CATTGLNEQFF
v_call: TRBV6-5; j_call: TRBJ2-1; d_call: NA; clone_size: NA; cdr3_nt: TGTGCCAGCAGAAGCAGAGGGGGCTACAATGAGCAGTTCTTC; cdr3_aa: CASRSRGGYNEQFF
v_call: TRBV7-3; j_call: TRBJ2-7; d_call: NA; clone_size: NA; cdr3_nt: TGTGCCAGCAGCTTAGGAGGTGGGGCCTCCGAGCAGTACTTC; cdr3_aa: CASSLGGGASEQYF
v_call: TRBV2; j_call: TRBJ1-1; d_call: TRBD1; clone_size: few; cdr3_nt: TGTGCCAGCAGGCCGGGACAGCCACCTTATGAAGCTTTCTTT; cdr3_aa: CASRPGQPPYEAFF
v_call: TRBV7-3; j_call: TRBJ2-2; d_call: TRBD2; clone_size: NA; cdr3_nt: TGTGCCAGCAGCTCTCTAGCGGGAGCGAACACCGGGGAGCTGTTTTTT; cdr3_aa: CASSSLAGANTGELFF
v_call: TRBV6-4; j_call: TRBJ2-2; d_call: NA; clone_size: few; cdr3_nt: TGTGCCAGCAGTGACAGGGGCACCGGGGAGCTGTTTTTT; cdr3_aa: CASSDRGTGELFF
v_call: TRBV2; j_call: TRBJ1-1; d_call: TRBD1; clone_size: once; cdr3_nt: TGTGCCAGCAGTGTAGCAGGGGGTGACACTGAAGCTTTCTTT; cdr3_aa: CASSVAGGDTEAFF
v_call: TRBV6-5; j_call: TRBJ1-3; d_call: TRBD1; clone_size: NA; cdr3_nt: TGTGCCAGCAGTTCCGGGACAGGGGCTACAGGAAACACCATATATTTT; cdr3_aa: CASSSGTGATGNTIYF
v_call: TRBV2; j_call: TRBJ2-7; d_call: TRBD1; clone_size: NA; cdr3_nt: TGTGCCAGCAGTGAACCCGGGACAGGGTCCTACGAGCAGTACTTC; cdr3_aa: CASSEPGTGSYEQYF
v_call: TRBV4-1; j_call: TRBJ2-1; d_call: NA; clone_size: NA; cdr3_nt: TGCGCCAGCAGGACAGGACGATTATCCTACAATGAGCAGTTCTTC; cdr3_aa: CASRTGRLSYNEQFF
v_call: TRBV29-1; j_call: TRBJ1-1; d_call: NA; clone_size: NA; cdr3_nt: TGCAGCGTGCGACAGGAGGAGACTGAAGCTTTCTTT; cdr3_aa: CSVRQEETEAFF
v_call: TRBV4-2; j_call: TRBJ1-5; d_call: TRBD1; clone_size: NA; cdr3_nt: TGTGCCAGCAGCCTTCGACCACGGGACAGGGGGGATTATAGCAATCAGCCCCAGCATTTT; cdr3_aa: CASSLRPRDRGDYSNQPQHF
v_call: TRBV28; j_call: TRBJ1-1; d_call: TRBD1; clone_size: NA; cdr3_nt: TGTGCCAGCAGCCCGGGACAGGGGACTGAAGCTTTCTTT; cdr3_aa: CASSPGQGTEAFF
v_call: TRBV15; j_call: TRBJ1-1; d_call: TRBD1; clone_size: NA; cdr3_nt: TGTGCCACCAGCCCCTGGACAGGGACAACTGAAGCTTTCTTT; cdr3_aa: CATSPWTGTTEAFF